Sequencing of this TCR beta chain was carried out in a study of blood T cells in healthy people across ages. Points from the study as a whole: Diversity of TCR beta correlated strongly with naive T cell percentage. Possibly confounding the expanded clonotype changes was the fact that donor CMV status was unknown. More naive CD4+ cells and higher diversity were found in long-lived than in aged donors.

A second PCR of roughly 7 to 11 cycles used a sample-barcoded 5' primer and a J-beta primer mix. Using its own MiXCR run on the 5' RACE reads, TCRdb lists one record per CDR3 protein. The sample lists 1.5 million to 2 million distinct CDR3 sequences, roughly 27% occurring once. In terms of origin and age, donors were healthy Caucasian individuals from Russia aged roughly 6 to 95. This clonotype was picked up a small number of times. What it recognizes is unknown. This CDR3 is built from 13 residues. CDR1 and CDR2 from the germline V gene are SQVTM and ANQGSEA. The V end was cut by 6 bases, the J end by 2 bases, with 12 bases between.

This sequence originates from a woman between 25 and 40 years old in good health. The sample comprised blood. The V and J genes are TRBV29-1 and TRBJ2-3; D is possibly TRBD1 (6 bases). The CDR3 region has the DNA TGCAGCGTCACAGGGAGATACACAGATACGCAGTATTTT. Encoded protein: CSVTGRYTDTQYF.